Listed here are 5 T cell receptor beta chains from one sample, sequenced in a study of vaccination effects on CD4 cells after COVID-19. The culture ran for around 10 days before CD4+ T cells were isolated. Either the BNT162b2 or mRNA-1273 vaccine was given to participants in two doses. The method was immunoSEQ multiplex PCR; TCRdb's version includes in-frame clones alone and lacks a portion of them. The sample yields about 71,000 clones, 65% to 80% seen once. The antigens of these receptors remain unknown. The sequences come from CD4+ T cells from PBMCs cultured without peptide, collected after COVID-19 vaccination. These receptors all come from a human donor who received a COVID-19 vaccine.

V usage is TRBV18 and J usage is TRBJ1-1; D remains ambiguous. CDR3 size: 13 residues. The V gene's germline CDR1 is KGHSH and CDR2 LQKENI. Trimming took off 3 bases at V and 1 base at J, with 6 bases between the two ends. This chain's CDR3 is CASSPQRNTEAFF. The CDR3, as DNA: TGTGCCAGCTCACCTCAGAGGAACACTGAAGCTTTCTTT.

The V and J genes are TRBV6-5 and TRBJ2-3, with unresolved D. This CDR3 has 13 residues. The germline gives CDR1 MNHEY, CDR2 SVGAGI. Trimming pared 7 bases from V and 3 bases from J, leaving 11 bases between. The CDR3 protein is CASTNRVTDTQYF. In nucleotides, the CDR3 is TGTGCCAGCACTAACAGAGTAACAGATACGCAGTATTTT.

The rearrangement uses TRBV19 and TRBJ2-3; 11 nucleotides align to TRBD2. This CDR3 is built from 15 residues. The germline gives CDR1 LNHDA, CDR2 SQIVND (reference sequence). V shed 4 bases, J shed 1 base, and the junction held 1 base outside the gene matches. CDR3 sequence (DNA): TGTGCCAGTAGTAAACTAGCGGGGGGCACAGATACGCAGTATTTT. As protein: CASSKLAGGTDTQYF.

The V and J genes are TRBV7-2 and TRBJ1-1; D is unclear. There are 13 residues in the CDR3. The V end was cut by 7 bases, the J end by 4 bases, with 13 bases between. Germline V gene data show CDR1 as SGHTA and CDR2 as FQGNSA. CDR3 sequence: CASIGRSVTEAFF. The CDR3 region has the DNA TGTGCCAGCATCGGACGGAGTGTCACTGAAGCTTTCTTT.

DNA for the CDR3: TGTGCCACCAGTGATTACAGGGAGAACACCGGGGAGCTGTTTTTT. This sequence encodes CATSDYRENTGELFF. This sequence joins TRBV24-1 and TRBJ2-2, with D possibly being TRBD1 (6 bases). The CDR3 runs to 15 residues. Germline CDR1 and CDR2: KGHDR and SFDVKD. Trimming took 2 bases from V and 1 from J, leaving 7 bases between them.